This TCR beta chain was captured by sequencing in a study of T cell changes during pregnancy in multiple sclerosis. TCRdb's copy holds only in-frame clones and misses some; the assay was immunoSEQ multiplex PCR. The repertoire has around 30,000 clones, around 90% of them found once; the top ten carry about 8%. Trimming removed 5 bases from V and 0 bases from J; junction bases left unmatched: 4. The CDR3 runs 16 residues. The germline CDR1 and CDR2 sequences are SGHVS and FNYEAQ. The material was CD8+ T cells from peripheral blood mononuclear cells, obtained before pregnancy. This receptor was identified in a female donor with multiple sclerosis, enrolled in a pregnancy study. The V and J genes are TRBV7-6 and TRBJ2-2; 9 bases agree with TRBD1. DNA of the CDR3: TGTGCCAGCAGCGCAAGACAGGGGGCGAACACCGGGGAGCTGTTTTTT. Translated, it gives CASSARQGANTGELFF. The variable domain in full, completed from reference TRBV7-6 and TRBJ2-2, reads GAGVSQSPRYKVTKRGQDVALRCDPISGHVSLYWYRQALGQGPEFLTYFNYEAQQDKSGLPNDRFSAERPEGSISTLTIQRTEQRDSAMYRCASSARQGANTGELFFGEGSRLTVL.